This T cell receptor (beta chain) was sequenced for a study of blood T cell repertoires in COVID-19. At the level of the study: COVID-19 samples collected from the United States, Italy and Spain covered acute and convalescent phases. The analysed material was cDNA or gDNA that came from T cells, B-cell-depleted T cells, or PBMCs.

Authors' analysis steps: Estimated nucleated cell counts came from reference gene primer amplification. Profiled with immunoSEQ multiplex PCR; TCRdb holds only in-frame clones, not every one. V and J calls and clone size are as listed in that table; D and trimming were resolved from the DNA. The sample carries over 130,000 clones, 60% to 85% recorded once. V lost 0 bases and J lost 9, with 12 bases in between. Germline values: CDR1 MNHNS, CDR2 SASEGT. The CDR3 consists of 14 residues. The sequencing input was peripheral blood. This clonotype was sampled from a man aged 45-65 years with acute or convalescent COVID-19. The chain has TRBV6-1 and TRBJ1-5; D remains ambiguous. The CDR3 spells CASSEAGGDRPQHF. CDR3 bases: TGTGCCAGCAGTGAAGCAGGAGGAGATCGGCCCCAGCATTTT.